This T cell receptor beta chain was identified during a study of patients and donors after allogeneic stem cell transplantation. TCRdb used MiXCR to reprocess the RT-PCR reads, holding one entry per CDR3 protein. The sample records about a million distinct CDR3 sequences, under 20% being singletons. Sequencing used blood, either unsorted or a sorted T cell fraction (not recorded which). This TCR was sampled from a human donor who was either an allogeneic HSCT recipient or a stem cell or donor lymphocyte infusion donor (not recorded which). It is not recorded whose cells these are; they may come from a transplant donor.

CDR3 in DNA: TGTGCCAGCAGTTACTCGAGCGGGGTGAAAAACACTGAAGCTTTCTTT. Amino acids: CASSYSSGVKNTEAFF. The J gene is TRBJ1-1, the V gene TRBV6-5; D unclear. Deletions cut 0 bases from V and 2 bases from J, with 13 bases between. This CDR3 is 16 amino acids long. The germline CDR1 and CDR2 sequences are MNHEY and SVGAGI.